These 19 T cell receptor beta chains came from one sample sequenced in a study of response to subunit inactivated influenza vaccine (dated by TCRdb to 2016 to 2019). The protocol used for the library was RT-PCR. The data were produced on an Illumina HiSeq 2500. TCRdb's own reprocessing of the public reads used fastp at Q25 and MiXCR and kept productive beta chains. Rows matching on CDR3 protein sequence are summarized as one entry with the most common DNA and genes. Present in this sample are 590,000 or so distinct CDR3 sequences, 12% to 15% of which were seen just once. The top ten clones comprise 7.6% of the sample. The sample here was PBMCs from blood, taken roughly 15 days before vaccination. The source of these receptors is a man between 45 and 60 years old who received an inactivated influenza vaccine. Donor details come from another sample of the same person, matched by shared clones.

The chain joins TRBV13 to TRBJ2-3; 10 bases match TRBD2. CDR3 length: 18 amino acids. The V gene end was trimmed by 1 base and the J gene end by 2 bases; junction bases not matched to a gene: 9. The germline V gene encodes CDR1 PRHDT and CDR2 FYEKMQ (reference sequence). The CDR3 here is CASSLEEVAGGSTDTQYF. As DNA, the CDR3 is TGTGCCAGCAGCTTAGAAGAGGTAGCGGGGGGTTCCACAGATACGCAGTATTTT.

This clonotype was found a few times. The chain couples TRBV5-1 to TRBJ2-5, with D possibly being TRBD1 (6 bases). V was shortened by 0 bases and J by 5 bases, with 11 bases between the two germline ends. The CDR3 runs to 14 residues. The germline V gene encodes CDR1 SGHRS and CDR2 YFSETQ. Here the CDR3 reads CASSLAHRVETQYF. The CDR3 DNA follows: TGCGCCAGCAGCTTGGCTCACAGGGTTGAGACCCAGTACTTC.

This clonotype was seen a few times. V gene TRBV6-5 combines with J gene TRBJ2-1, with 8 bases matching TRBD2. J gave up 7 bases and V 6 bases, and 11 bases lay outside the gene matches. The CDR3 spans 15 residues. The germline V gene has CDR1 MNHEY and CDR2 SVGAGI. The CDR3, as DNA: TGTGCCAGCAGCCACTCCGGGACTAGGCGGAATGAGCAGTTCTTC. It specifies CASSHSGTRRNEQFF.

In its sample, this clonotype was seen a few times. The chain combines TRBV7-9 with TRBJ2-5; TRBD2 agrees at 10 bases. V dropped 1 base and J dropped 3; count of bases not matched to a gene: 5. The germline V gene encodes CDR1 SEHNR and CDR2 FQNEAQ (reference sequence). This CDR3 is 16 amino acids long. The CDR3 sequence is CASSLEASGSKETQYF. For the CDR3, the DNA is TGTGCCAGCAGCTTAGAAGCTAGCGGGAGTAAAGAGACCCAGTACTTC.

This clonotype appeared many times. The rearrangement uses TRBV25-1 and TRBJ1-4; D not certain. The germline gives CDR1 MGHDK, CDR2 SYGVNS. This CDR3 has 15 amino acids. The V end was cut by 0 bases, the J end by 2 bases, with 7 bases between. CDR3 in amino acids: CASSEYSGTNEKLFF. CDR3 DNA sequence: TGTGCCAGCAGTGAATATTCTGGGACTAATGAAAAACTGTTTTTT.

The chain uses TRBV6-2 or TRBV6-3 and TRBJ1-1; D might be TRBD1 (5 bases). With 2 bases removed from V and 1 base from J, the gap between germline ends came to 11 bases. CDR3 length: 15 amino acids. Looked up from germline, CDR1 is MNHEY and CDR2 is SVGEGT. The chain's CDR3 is CASSYMEGPNTEAFF. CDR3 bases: TGTGCCAGCAGTTACATGGAGGGACCGAACACTGAAGCTTTCTTT.

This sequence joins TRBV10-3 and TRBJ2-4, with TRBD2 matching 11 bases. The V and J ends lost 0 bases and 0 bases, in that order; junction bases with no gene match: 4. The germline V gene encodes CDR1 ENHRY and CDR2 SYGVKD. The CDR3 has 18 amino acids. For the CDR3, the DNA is TGTGCCATCAGTGAGTCGGGACTAGCGGAACTAGCCAAAAACATTCAGTACTTC. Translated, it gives CAISESGLAELAKNIQYF.

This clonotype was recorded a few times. The CDR3 loop is CASSSGARGNNEQFF. For the CDR3, the DNA is TGTGCCAGCAGTTCCGGGGCTAGGGGAAATAATGAGCAGTTCTTC. The chain has TRBV12-3 or TRBV12-4 and TRBJ2-1; D may correspond to TRBD1 or TRBD2 (5 bases each). The CDR3 sequence is 15 residues long. The ends were cut back, 4 bases at V and 7 bases at J, with 17 bases in the middle.

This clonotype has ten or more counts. The CDR3 nucleotides are TGTGCCAGCAGCTTAGTCGGACAGGGGAACACTGAAGCTTTCTTT. Amino acids: CASSLVGQGNTEAFF. V usage is TRBV7-6 and J usage is TRBJ1-1; 8 bases are shared with TRBD1. The CDR3 consists of 15 residues. Germline V gene sequence: CDR1 SGHVS, CDR2 FNYEAQ. With 1 base clipped from V and 1 base from J, the junction kept 2 bases outside the gene matches.

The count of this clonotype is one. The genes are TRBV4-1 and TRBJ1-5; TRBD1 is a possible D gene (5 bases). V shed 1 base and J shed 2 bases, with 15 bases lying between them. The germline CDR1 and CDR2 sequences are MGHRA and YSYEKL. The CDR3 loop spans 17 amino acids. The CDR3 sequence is CASSQVSTGGGNQPQHF. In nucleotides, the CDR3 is TGCGCCAGCAGCCAAGTGAGTACTGGGGGGGGCAATCAGCCCCAGCATTTT.

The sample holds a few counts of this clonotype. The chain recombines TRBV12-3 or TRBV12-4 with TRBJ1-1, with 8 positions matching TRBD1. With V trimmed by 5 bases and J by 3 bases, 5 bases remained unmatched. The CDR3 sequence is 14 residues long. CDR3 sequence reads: CASSRQGFDTEAFF. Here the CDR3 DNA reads TGTGCCAGCAGTCGACAGGGGTTTGACACTGAAGCTTTCTTT.

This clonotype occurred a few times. Here the CDR3 reads CASSLILETEAFF. The CDR3 DNA reads TGCGCCAGCAGCTTGATCCTAGAGACTGAAGCTTTCTTT. The chain employs TRBV5-1 and TRBJ1-1; D is unclear. The CDR3 covers 13 residues. Germline-derived CDR1 and CDR2 are SGHRS and YFSETQ. The V end was cut by 1 base, the J end by 5 bases, with 9 bases between.

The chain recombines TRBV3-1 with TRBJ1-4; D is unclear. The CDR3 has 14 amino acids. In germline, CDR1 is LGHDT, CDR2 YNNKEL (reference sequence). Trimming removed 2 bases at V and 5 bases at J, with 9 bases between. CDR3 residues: CASSQTEENEKLFF. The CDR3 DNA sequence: TGTGCCAGCAGCCAAACGGAGGAAAATGAAAAACTGTTTTTT. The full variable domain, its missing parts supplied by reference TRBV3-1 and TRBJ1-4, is DTAVSQTPKYLVTQMGNDKSIKCEQNLGHDTMYWYKQDSKKFLKIMFSYNNKELIINETVPNRFSPKSPDKAHLNLHINSLELGDSAVYFCASSQTEENEKLFFGSGTQLSVL.

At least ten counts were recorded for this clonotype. CDR3 sequence reads: CASSSNRGWAGELFF. Written as DNA, the CDR3 is TGTGCCAGCAGTTCGAACAGGGGATGGGCCGGGGAGCTGTTTTTT. This sequence joins TRBV28 and TRBJ2-2; TRBD1 matches at 7 bases. V shed 4 bases and J 6 bases; nucleotides not matched to a gene: 8. CDR1 is MDHEN and CDR2 is SYDVKM in the germline V gene. The CDR3 extends over 15 amino acids.

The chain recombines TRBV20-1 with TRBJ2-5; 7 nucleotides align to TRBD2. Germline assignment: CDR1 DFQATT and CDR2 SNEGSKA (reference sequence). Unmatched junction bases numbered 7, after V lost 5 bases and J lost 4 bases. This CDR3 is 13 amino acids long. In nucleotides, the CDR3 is TGCAGTGCTCCGCCGGGACTACGAGAGACCCAGTACTTC. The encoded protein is CSAPPGLRETQYF.

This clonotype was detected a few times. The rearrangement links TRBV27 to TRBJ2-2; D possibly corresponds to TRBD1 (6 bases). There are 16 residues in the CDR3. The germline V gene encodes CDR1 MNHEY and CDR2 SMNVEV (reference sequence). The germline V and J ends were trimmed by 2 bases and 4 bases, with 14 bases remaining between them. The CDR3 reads CASSLGVTGSTGELFF. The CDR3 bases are TGTGCCAGCAGTTTAGGAGTAACAGGGTCCACCGGGGAGCTGTTTTTT.

This chain's CDR3 is CASSLDRYDQPQHF. The DNA of the CDR3 is TGTGCCAGCAGCTTGGACAGGTATGATCAGCCCCAGCATTTT. The rearrangement links TRBV12-3 or TRBV12-4 to TRBJ1-5; TRBD1 matches at 7 bases. The CDR3 is 14 amino acids. V lost 6 bases to trimming and J lost 5 bases; unmatched junction nucleotides: 7.

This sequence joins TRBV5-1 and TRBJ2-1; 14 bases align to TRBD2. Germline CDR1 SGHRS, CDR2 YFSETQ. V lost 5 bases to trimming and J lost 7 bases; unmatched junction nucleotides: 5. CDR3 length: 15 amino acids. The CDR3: CASRKGLAGANEQFF. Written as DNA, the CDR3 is TGCGCCAGCAGGAAGGGACTAGCGGGAGCTAATGAGCAGTTCTTC.

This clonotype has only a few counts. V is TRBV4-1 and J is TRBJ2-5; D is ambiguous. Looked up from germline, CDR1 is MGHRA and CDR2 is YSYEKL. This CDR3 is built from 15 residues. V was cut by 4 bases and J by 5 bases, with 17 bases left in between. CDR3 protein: CASSPPGGAPETQYF. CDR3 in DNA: TGCGCCAGCAGCCCCCCAGGCGGAGCCCCGGAGACCCAGTACTTC.